This is a list of T cell receptor beta chains from one sample in a study of blood T cell repertoires in COVID-19. Measured with immunoSEQ multiplex PCR; TCRdb has only the in-frame clones, and not every one. The sample yields fewer than 250,000 clones, less than 90% seen once. The sequenced material came from peripheral blood. Receptors originate from a young man with active or convalescent COVID-19. CDR3s include the opening cysteine and the closing phenylalanine or tryptophan. D genes are given only for firm matches. Only some rows state a clone size, as once, few, many or a class for expanded clones.

d_gene	v_gene	j_gene	abundance	CDR3nt	CDR3aa
NA	TRBV3-1/TRBV3-2	TRBJ2-7	once	TGTGCCAGCAGCCAAGGTACCTACGAGCAGTACTTC	CASSQGTYEQYF
NA	TRBV13	TRBJ1-2	NA	TGTGCCAGCAGCTTACGCATAGCTAACTATGGCTACACCTTC	CASSLRIANYGYTF
NA	TRBV14	TRBJ1-3	once	TGTGCCAGCAGCCCGCGGGGGTTCGGAAACACCATATATTTT	CASSPRGFGNTIYF
NA	TRBV12-3/TRBV12-4	TRBJ2-4	NA	TGTGCCAGCAGTTTAGTGCAGACTGACATTCAGTACTTC	CASSLVQTDIQYF
NA	TRBV7-2	TRBJ1-5	once	TGTGCCAGCAGCTTATCGGGGGGGGATCAGCCCCAGCATTTT	CASSLSGGDQPQHF
NA	TRBV29-1	TRBJ1-2	NA	TGCAGCCTCCGAGCGGAGGGCTACACCTTC	CSLRAEGYTF
TRBD2	TRBV3-1/TRBV3-2	TRBJ2-1	few	TGTGCCACCAGCCACCAGACTAGCTCGCATGAGCAGTTCTTC	CATSHQTSSHEQFF
NA	TRBV7-2	TRBJ1-6	NA	TGTGCCAGCAGCTTAGCCCAGGGGAGCAATTCACCCCTCCACTTT	CASSLAQGSNSPLHF
NA	TRBV10-2	TRBJ2-7	few	TGCGCCAGCAGTGAGGCAGGGCTGAGTTACGAGCAGTACTTC	CASSEAGLSYEQYF
NA	TRBV29-1	TRBJ2-7	NA	TGCAGCGTCGCCCTGGACTACGCATCCTACGAGCAGTACTTC	CSVALDYASYEQYF
TRBD1	TRBV5-1	TRBJ2-4	NA	TGCGCCAGCAGCTTGGCAGGGGGCCTAAACATTCAGTACTTC	CASSLAGGLNIQYF
NA	TRBV4-2	TRBJ1-1	NA	TGTGCCAGCAGCCAAGAGGTGGCGGGGGGGCGAGACACTGAAGCTTTCTTT	CASSQEVAGGRDTEAFF
NA	TRBV3-1/TRBV3-2	TRBJ2-3	NA	TGTGCCAGCAGCCAAGGGGGGGGCACAGATACGCAGTATTTT	CASSQGGGTDTQYF
TRBD1	TRBV7-6	TRBJ1-6	NA	TGTGCCAGCAGCTACCGGGACAGCAACAATTCACCCCTCCACTTT	CASSYRDSNNSPLHF
TRBD2	TRBV3-1/TRBV3-2	TRBJ2-2	NA	TGTGCCAGCAGCCGGGGGACTAGCGGGTCAGCCGGGGAGCTGTTTTTT	CASSRGTSGSAGELFF
NA	TRBV6-2/TRBV6-3	TRBJ2-1	NA	TGTGCCAGCAGCGCGGGTCTAAAAAGTGAGCAGTTCTTC	CASSAGLKSEQFF
NA	TRBV7-9	TRBJ1-6	NA	TGTGCCAGCAGCTTAAGGGGGTTACGCTCACCCCTCCACTTT	CASSLRGLRSPLHF
NA	TRBV19	TRBJ2-2	NA	TGTGCCAGTAGCGCCGGGGAGCTGTTTTTT	CASSAGELFF
NA	TRBV6-5	TRBJ2-1	NA	TGTGCCAGCAGTCTAAGCGCCCCGGGTTGGCAGTTCTTC	CASSLSAPGWQFF
NA	TRBV3-1/TRBV3-2	TRBJ2-7	NA	TGTGCCAGCAGCTTCGGGATATCCTACGAGCAGTACTTC	CASSFGISYEQYF
NA	TRBV9	TRBJ1-3	NA	TGTGCCAGCAGCGGAGCCGAAAACACCATATATTTT	CASSGAENTIYF
NA	TRBV4-3	TRBJ1-5	few	TGCGCCAGCAGCCAAGATCGGGGATACATCATTCAGCCCCAGCATTTT	CASSQDRGYIIQPQHF
TRBD1	TRBV11-2	TRBJ2-1	NA	TGTGCCAGCAGCTTCGAAAGCACCGGGACAGGGTACAATGAGCAGTTCTTC	CASSFESTGTGYNEQFF
NA	TRBV28	TRBJ1-4	NA	TGTGCCAGCAGTTTCTCCCCGACGGGAGTAACTAATGAAAAACTGTTTTTT	CASSFSPTGVTNEKLFF
TRBD1	TRBV11-3	TRBJ1-2	NA	TGTGCCAGCAGCTTAGTGGGTTGGGGACAGGACCAGAAAGGCTACACCTTC	CASSLVGWGQDQKGYTF
TRBD1	TRBV13	TRBJ2-5	NA	TGTGCCAGCAGCCCCCGCTTGACAGGGCGGGAGACCCAGTACTTC	CASSPRLTGRETQYF
NA	TRBV7-3	TRBJ1-3	NA	TGTGCCAGCAGAGCGACAGGTGCTGGAAACACCATATATTTT	CASRATGAGNTIYF
NA	TRBV5-1	TRBJ2-2	NA	TGCGCCAGCAGCTTGGCCACTGTTAACACCGGGGAGCTGTTTTTT	CASSLATVNTGELFF
NA	TRBV27	TRBJ1-2	NA	TGTGCCAGCAGTTTATCTTCAGCCACCGGCGGTTATGGCTACACCTTC	CASSLSSATGGYGYTF
NA	TRBV9	TRBJ2-7	NA	TGTGCCAGCAGCGAGCGGGTTAGCTCCTACGAGCAGTACTTC	CASSERVSSYEQYF
NA	TRBV30	TRBJ2-7	NA	TGTGCCTGGAGTCATGGGAGTTCCCACGAGCAGTACTTC	CAWSHGSSHEQYF
NA	TRBV30	TRBJ1-1	NA	TGTGCCTGGAGTGTGAACAGGAACACTGAAGCTTTCTTT	CAWSVNRNTEAFF
TRBD1	TRBV6-2/TRBV6-3	TRBJ1-1	NA	TGTGCCAGCAGTTTCAGGGGGGTTGAAGCTTTCTTT	CASSFRGVEAFF